The entry below describes one TCR beta chain. The target antigen is unknown. This sample was included in a study of shared clonotypes between healthy human individuals. The study's findings and limits: The study found lower generation probabilities in non-shared clonotypes than in those shared by all four donors.

This CDR3 contains 15 residues. V lost 5 bases to trimming and J lost 3 bases; unmatched junction nucleotides: 6. Germline lookup yields CDR1 MNHNY and CDR2 SVGAGI (reference sequence). Sequencing was performed with immunoSEQ multiplex PCR; in TCRdb, only in-frame clones are kept and a portion is missing. The table shows 2 million to 2.5 million clones, with nearly 97% occurring only once. The donors, healthy adults who were HIV-negative, had experienced no recent acute infections or vaccinations. Caucasian adults living in Nashville, Tennessee, provided all samples. Memory CD4+ cells were the fraction left after CD45RA+ naive selection.

Sequencing was done on a sample of naive CD4+ T cells sorted from blood. Noted subset: CD45RA+ positively selected. The V and J genes are TRBV6-6 and TRBJ2-1; 8 bases fit TRBD2. The clonotype comes from a young man in good health. In DNA, the CDR3 is TGTGCCAGCAGTAGATTAGCGGGGAACTACAATGAGCAGTTCTTC. The encoded protein is CASSRLAGNYNEQFF.